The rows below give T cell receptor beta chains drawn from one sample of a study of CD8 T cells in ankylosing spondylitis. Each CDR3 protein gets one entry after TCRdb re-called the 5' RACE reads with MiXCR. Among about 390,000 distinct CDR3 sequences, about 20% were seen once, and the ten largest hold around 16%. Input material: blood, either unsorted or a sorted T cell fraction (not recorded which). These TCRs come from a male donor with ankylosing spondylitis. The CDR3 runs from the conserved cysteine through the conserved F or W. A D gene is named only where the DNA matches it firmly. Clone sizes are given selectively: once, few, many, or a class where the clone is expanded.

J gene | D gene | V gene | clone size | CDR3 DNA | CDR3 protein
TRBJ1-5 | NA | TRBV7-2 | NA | TGTGCCAGCAGCCACGACAGGTATCAGCCCCAGCATTTT | CASSHDRYQPQHF
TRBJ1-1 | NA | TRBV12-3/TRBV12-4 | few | TGTGCCAGCAGTTTAGTATCTTCGTGGGGAGCTTTCTTT | CASSLVSSWGAFF
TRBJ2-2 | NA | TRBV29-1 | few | TGCAGCGTTAGGGGGAGGGCGGCCGGGGAGCTGTTTTTT | CSVRGRAAGELFF
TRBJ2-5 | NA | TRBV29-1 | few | TGCAGCGTTACCAGGGGGGGAGAAGAGACCCAGTACTTC | CSVTRGGEETQYF
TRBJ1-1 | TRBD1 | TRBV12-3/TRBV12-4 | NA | TGTGCCAGCAGAAGACAGGGGGCGAACACTGAAGCTTTCTTT | CASRRQGANTEAFF
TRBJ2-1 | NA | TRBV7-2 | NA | TGTGCCAGCAGCCCCCGACTAAGTGGCAATGAGCAGTTCTTC | CASSPRLSGNEQFF
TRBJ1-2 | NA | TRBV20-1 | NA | TGCAGTGCTAGAGCACAGGGAGGTGGCTATGGCTACACCTTC | CSARAQGGGYGYTF
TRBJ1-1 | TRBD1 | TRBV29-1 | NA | TGCAGCGTTCATACAGGGGGAGGTGGCACTGAAGCTTTCTTT | CSVHTGGGGTEAFF
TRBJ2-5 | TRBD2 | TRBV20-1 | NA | TGCAGTGCTCGGACTAGCGGGAGAGAGACGGAGACCCAGTACTTC | CSARTSGRETETQYF
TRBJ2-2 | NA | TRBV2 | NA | TGTGCCAGCACTCGTGGGGTCCTCACCGGGGAGCTGTTTTTT | CASTRGVLTGELFF
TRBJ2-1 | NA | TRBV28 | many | TGTGCCAGCAGTCCCGGGGGACAGATGTTCTCCTACAATGAGCAGTTCTTC | CASSPGGQMFSYNEQFF
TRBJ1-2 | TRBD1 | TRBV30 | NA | TGTGCCTGGAGTGTACGGACAGGGGGCATATCGGCTAGGAATCATGGCTACACCTTC | CAWSVRTGGISARNHGYTF
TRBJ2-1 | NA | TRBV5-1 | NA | TGCGCCAGCAGCTTGGGGCAGGGGTTGCTCAATGAGCAGTTCTTC | CASSLGQGLLNEQFF
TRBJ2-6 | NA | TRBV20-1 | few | TGCAGTGCTAGATCGGGGGGCCCCAGCTCTGGGGCCAACGTCCTGACTTTC | CSARSGGPSSGANVLTF
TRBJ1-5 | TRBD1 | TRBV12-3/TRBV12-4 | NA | TGTGCCAGCAGTTTCCGACAGGGCGCTTGGCCCCAGCATTTT | CASSFRQGAWPQHF
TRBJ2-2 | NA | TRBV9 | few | TGTGCCAGCAGCCCGGTTAGGGGGGCTAACACCGGGGAGCTGTTTTTT | CASSPVRGANTGELFF
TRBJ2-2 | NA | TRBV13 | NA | TGTGCCAGGGCCCCTACAGGACGGACCGGGGAGCTGTTTTTT | CARAPTGRTGELFF
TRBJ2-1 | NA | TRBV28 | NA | TGTGCCAGCAGTCCCCTTCGGGGGCCCTACAATGAGCAGTTCTTC | CASSPLRGPYNEQFF
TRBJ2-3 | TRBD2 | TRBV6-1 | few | TGTGCCAGCACCTCTAGCGGGATTGGGACAGATACGCAGTATTTT | CASTSSGIGTDTQYF
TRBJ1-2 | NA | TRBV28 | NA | TGTGCCACCCCTTTGGGGAGGAATAATGATGGCTACACCTTC | CATPLGRNNDGYTF
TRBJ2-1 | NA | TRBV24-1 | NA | TGTGCCACCAGTGATTCCCGAGGCAATGAGCAGTTCTTC | CATSDSRGNEQFF
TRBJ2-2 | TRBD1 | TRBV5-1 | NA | TGCGCCAGCAGCTCCAGGGGGCTCTGTGGGGAGCTGTTTTTT | CASSSRGLCGELFF
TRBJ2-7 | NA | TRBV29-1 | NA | TGCAGCGTTCACTTGGGAGCCGGGCAGTACTTC | CSVHLGAGQYF
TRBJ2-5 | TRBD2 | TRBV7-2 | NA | TGTGCCAGCAGCTTGGTGACTAGCGGGAGCGGGAAGACCCAGTACTTC | CASSLVTSGSGKTQYF
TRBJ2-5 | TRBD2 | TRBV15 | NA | TGTGCCACCAGCACTGGACTAGGCCCCACAGAGACCCAGTACTTC | CATSTGLGPTETQYF
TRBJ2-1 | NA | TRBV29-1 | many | TGCAGCGTTGTAGGACGCCGCCACAATGAGCAGTTCTTC | CSVVGRRHNEQFF
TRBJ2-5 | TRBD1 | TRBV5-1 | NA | TGCGCCAGCAGCCGGTCGGACAGGCACCAAGAGACCCAGTACTTC | CASSRSDRHQETQYF